This TCR beta chain was captured in a study of T cells in Graves' hyperthyroidism and ophthalmopathy. TCR beta CDR3 regions were amplified from RNA. HTBI primers were the set used in a first-round RT-PCR of the TCR CDR3. TCRdb analysed the multiplex PCR reads with MiXCR anew, one entry per CDR3 protein. The repertoire holds around 440,000 distinct CDR3 sequences, roughly 14% seen once, with approximately 7.5% in the top ten. Germline values: CDR1 MDHEN, CDR2 SYDVKM. The V gene lost 2 bases and the J gene lost 2 bases, with 13 bases spanning the gap. The CDR3 has 16 amino acids. The sequence came from a young woman with Graves' hyperthyroidism. The rearrangement uses TRBV28 and TRBJ2-1; D might be TRBD2 (6 bases). The specimen sequenced was blood. As DNA, the CDR3 is TGTGCCAGCAGTTTACGGGACTTCCTAACCTACAATGAGCAGTTCTTC. Its protein product is CASSLRDFLTYNEQFF. Full variable domain (outside the CDR3, taken from reference TRBV28 and TRBJ2-1): DVKVTQSSRYLVKRTGEKVFLECVQDMDHENMFWYRQDPGLGLRLIYFSYDVKMKEKGDIPEGYSVSREKKERFSLILESASTNQTSMYLCASSLRDFLTYNEQFFGPGTRLTVL.